The present entry profiles one T cell receptor (beta chain) with its context. This clonotype was counted ten times or more. Its antigen is unknown. Base-call qualities are not available, and no considerably larger clone is one nucleotide away. V is shortened by 6 bases, J by 6 bases, and the region joining them spans 12 bases. The germline V gene gives CDR1 as KGHSH and CDR2 as LQKENI. From the cysteine through the phenylalanine, the CDR3 covers 13 amino acids. This entry keeps only the CDR3 DNA: 39 bases, framed from base 1. The TCR beta CDR3 regions were amplified from the RNA transcripts. A first-round RT-PCR of the TCR CDR3 used the HTBI primer set with the Qiagen OneStep RT-PCR kit. A second multiplex PCR round built the libraries, followed by size selection and purification. Paired-end sequencing of the libraries was performed with 100 bp reads on an Illumina HiSeq2000. The authors' analysis ran thus. SOAPnuke was used to process the raw data, with reads discarded if the reads contained adapters or uncalled bases, had a mean Phred below 15, or lacked an exact constant-primer or identifier match. High-quality paired reads were merged with COPE v1.2.5, and unique nucleotide sequences were defined as clonotypes. MiTCR v1.1 was used to align the clonotypes against IMGT TRBV, TRBD and TRBJ reference segments. Only V-J combinations with frequency above 0.0001, covering about 99% of repertoires, were analysed. A TCS score was defined as the ratio of F50 (clonal expansion) to E x V (chaos), with BLOSUM62-based TCRdist applied between CDR3 peptides within each V-J. Welch's t-statistics and random forest reduced 450 to 600 V-J features to 13, which were used in a naive Bayes classifier (R e1071). In-frame beta chains were kept once TCRdb had trimmed the public reads at Q25 with fastp and called clones with MiXCR. Rows are unified per CDR3 protein, each entry keeping the most common DNA and genes. TCRdb assigned the V and J calls; the authors' analysis was not used. For this sample there are about 420,000 distinct CDR3 sequences; 15% to 19% appear just once. Just under 8% of the sample lies in the top ten.

Stable Graves' hyperthyroidism was defined as no progression to ophthalmopathy during 18 months of follow-up. Hyperthyroidism patients were newly diagnosed, with disease duration under 2 months, and aged 18 to 65 years. Patients with uncontrolled infections, other autoimmune diseases, pregnancy or lactation were excluded. Diagnoses were based on clinical symptoms, serum thyroxine and TRAb, thyroid ultrasound and orbital computed tomography. Ficoll-Paque density gradient centrifugation was used to isolate PBMCs from approximately 10 ml of fresh peripheral blood. Total RNA was extracted using Trizol reagent, and RNA quality was assessed on an Agilent 2100 Bioanalyzer. This sample was taken from a study of T cells in Graves' hyperthyroidism and ophthalmopathy (dated by TCRdb to 2018 to 2020). Concerning the study at large: Peripheral blood was sampled at the time of initial diagnosis, prior to any treatment. For training and testing, the roughly 100 patients in the discovery cohort were randomly divided in a 7:3 ratio. Following sampling, methimazole starting at 30 mg daily was given to hyperthyroidism patients, and high-dose intravenous methylprednisolone was given to ophthalmopathy patients. TCR Vbeta CDR3 sequencing of roughly 140 peripheral blood samples (fewer than 45 ophthalmopathy, over 70 hyperthyroidism and some 17 progressor patients) is reported in the paper. Prospective prediction of ophthalmopathy was tested in an independent validation cohort consisting of fewer than 20 hyperthyroidism patients and around 16 patients who later progressed to ophthalmopathy. Thyroid tissue and blood T-cell repertoires from six Graves' hyperthyroidism patients were also compared in the study. To identify distinguishing TCR V-J signatures, a discovery cohort of 90 to 100 patients was used, comprising 43 with Graves' ophthalmopathy and some 60 with stable Graves' hyperthyroidism.

Results the study describes overall, beyond this receptor: Sample size was not statistically predetermined, and investigators were not blinded to group allocation. Blood samples also contained most of the expanded thyroid clonotypes (frequency above 0.001), which suggests that blood repertoires may reflect thyroid immune responses. In validation, the model predicted progression to ophthalmopathy a median of 6.5 months before onset, with roughly 70% sensitivity and about 72% specificity. In cross-validation, a model built on a 13 V-J signature told ophthalmopathy apart from stable hyperthyroidism with 85% to 90% sensitivity and roughly 82% specificity, and in testing the same model reached 80%/75%.

The specimen sequenced was blood. The chain uses TRBV18 and TRBJ1-5, with the D segment identity uncertain. The source is a woman aged 18 to 35 with Graves' hyperthyroidism. The CDR3 has the sequence CASSESWGQPQHF. The DNA reads as follows: TGTGCCAGCTCGGAAAGCTGGGGTCAGCCCCAGCATTTT.